Here is one T cell receptor (beta chain) with its context. These data belong to a study of Ad26.COV2.S vaccination and SARS-CoV-2 variants. Here immunoSEQ multiplex PCR was the method, and the copy in TCRdb shows in-frame clones only, minus some. The sample includes a few hundred thousand clones, around 86% of them seen just once. The treatment denotes: around 19 received Ad26.COV2.S at low or high dose, single or two shots; about five received placebo; per-sample allocation not given. The samples date from day 63 after the first vaccine or placebo injection. Germline V gives CDR1 MDHEN, CDR2 SYDVKM. The CDR3 is 15 amino acids. The V gene end was trimmed by 5 bases and the J gene end by 6 bases; junction bases not matched to a gene: 12.

The rearrangement links TRBV28 to TRBJ2-7, with 8 positions matching TRBD1. This TCR was sampled from a person between 18 and 60 years old who received the Ad26.COV2.S COVID-19 vaccine or a placebo. The sequenced sample was peripheral blood, obtained in a trial of Ad26.COV2.S vaccine versus placebo. CDR3 region: CASSPPRGQGSEQYF. The CDR3 bases are TGTGCCAGCAGTCCCCCACGTGGACAGGGAAGCGAGCAGTACTTC.